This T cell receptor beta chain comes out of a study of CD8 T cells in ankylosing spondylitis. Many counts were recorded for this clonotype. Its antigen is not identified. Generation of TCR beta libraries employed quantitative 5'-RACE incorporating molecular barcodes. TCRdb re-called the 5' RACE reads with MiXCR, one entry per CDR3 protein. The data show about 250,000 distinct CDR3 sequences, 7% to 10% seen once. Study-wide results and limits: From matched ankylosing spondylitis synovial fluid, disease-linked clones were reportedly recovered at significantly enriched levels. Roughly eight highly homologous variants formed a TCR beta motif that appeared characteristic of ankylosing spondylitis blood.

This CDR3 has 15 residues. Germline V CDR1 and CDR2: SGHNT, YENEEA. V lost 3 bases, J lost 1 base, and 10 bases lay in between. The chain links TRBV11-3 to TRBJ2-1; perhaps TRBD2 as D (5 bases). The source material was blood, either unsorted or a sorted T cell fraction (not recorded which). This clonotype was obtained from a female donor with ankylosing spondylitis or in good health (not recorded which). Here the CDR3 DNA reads TGTGCCAGCAGCTTCGGGAAATCTTCCTACAATGAGCAGTTCTTC. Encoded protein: CASSFGKSSYNEQFF.